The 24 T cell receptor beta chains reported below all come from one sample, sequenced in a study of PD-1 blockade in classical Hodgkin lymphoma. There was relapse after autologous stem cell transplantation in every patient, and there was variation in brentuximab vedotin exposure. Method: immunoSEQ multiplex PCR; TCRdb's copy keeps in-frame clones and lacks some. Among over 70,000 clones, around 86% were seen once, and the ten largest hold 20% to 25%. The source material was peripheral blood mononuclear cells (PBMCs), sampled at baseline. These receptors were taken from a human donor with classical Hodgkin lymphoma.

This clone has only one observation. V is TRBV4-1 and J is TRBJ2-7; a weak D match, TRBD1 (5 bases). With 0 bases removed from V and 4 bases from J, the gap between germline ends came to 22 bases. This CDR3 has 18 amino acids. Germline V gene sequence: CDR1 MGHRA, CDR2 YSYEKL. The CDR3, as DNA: TGCGCCAGCAGCCAAGATAGCATGGGCAGGGTAGTAGGATACGAGCAGTACTTC. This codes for CASSQDSMGRVVGYEQYF.

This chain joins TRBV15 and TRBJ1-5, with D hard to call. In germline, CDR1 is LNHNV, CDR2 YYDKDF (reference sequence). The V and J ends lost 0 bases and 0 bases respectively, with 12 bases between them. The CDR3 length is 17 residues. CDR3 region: CATSRDGMGYSNQPQHF. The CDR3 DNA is TGTGCCACCAGCAGAGATGGGATGGGATATAGCAATCAGCCCCAGCATTTT.

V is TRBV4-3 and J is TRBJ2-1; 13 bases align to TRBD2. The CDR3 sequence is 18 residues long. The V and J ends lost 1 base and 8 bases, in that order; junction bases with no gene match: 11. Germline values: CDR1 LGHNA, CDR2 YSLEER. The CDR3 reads CASSQAILGTSGIYEQFF. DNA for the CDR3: TGCGCCAGCAGCCAAGCCATCCTGGGGACTAGCGGGATTTATGAGCAGTTCTTC.

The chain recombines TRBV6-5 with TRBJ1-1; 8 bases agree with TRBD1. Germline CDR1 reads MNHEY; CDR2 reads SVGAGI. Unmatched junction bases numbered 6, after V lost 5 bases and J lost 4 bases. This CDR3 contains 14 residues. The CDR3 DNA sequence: TGTGCCAGCAGTGTCAGGGGGCTCCTCACTGAAGCTTTCTTT. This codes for CASSVRGLLTEAFF.

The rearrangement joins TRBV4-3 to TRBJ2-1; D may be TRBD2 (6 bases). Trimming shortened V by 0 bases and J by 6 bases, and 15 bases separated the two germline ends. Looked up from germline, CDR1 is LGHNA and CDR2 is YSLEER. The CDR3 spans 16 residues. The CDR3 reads CASSQEYRDWTNEQFF. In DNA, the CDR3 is TGCGCCAGCAGCCAAGAGTATCGGGACTGGACCAATGAGCAGTTCTTC.

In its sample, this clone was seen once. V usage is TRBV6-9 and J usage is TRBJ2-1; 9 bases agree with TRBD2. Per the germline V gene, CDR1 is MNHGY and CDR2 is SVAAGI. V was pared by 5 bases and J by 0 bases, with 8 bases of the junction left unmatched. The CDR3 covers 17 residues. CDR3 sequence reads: CASSNGLATSSYNEQFF. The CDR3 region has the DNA TGTGCCAGCAGTAACGGACTAGCGACAAGCTCCTACAATGAGCAGTTCTTC.

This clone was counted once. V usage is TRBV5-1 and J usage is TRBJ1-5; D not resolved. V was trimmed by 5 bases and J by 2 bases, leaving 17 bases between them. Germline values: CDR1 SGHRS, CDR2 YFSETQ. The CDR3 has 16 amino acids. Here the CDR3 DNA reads TGCGCCAGCAGGCTCCAGGTTTCCAAAGGCAATCAGCCCCAGCATTTT. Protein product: CASRLQVSKGNQPQHF.

CDR3 DNA: TGCGCCAGCAGCTTGGGTTCGGGACAGGGGTACACAGATACGCAGTATTTT. This gives the protein CASSLGSGQGYTDTQYF. The chain has TRBV5-1 and TRBJ2-3, with 10 bases identical to TRBD1. The CDR3 runs 17 residues. Germline CDR1 reads SGHRS; CDR2 reads YFSETQ. The J segment lost 2 bases and the V segment lost 0 bases, leaving 6 bases of the junction unmatched.

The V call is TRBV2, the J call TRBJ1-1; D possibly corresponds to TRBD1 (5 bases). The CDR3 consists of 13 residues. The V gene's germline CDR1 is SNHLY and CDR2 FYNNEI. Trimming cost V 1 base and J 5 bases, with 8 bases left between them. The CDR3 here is CASSEGDGTEAFF. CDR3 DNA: TGTGCCAGCAGTGAAGGGGACGGGACTGAAGCTTTCTTT.

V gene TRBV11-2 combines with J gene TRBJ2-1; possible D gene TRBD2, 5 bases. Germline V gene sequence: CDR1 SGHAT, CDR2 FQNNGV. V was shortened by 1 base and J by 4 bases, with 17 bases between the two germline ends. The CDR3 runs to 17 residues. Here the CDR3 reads CASSLAPSTSRYNEQFF. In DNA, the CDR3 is TGTGCCAGCAGCTTAGCCCCTAGCACGAGCCGATACAATGAGCAGTTCTTC. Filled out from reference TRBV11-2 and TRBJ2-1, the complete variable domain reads EAGVAQSPRYKIIEKRQSVAFWCNPISGHATLYWYQQILGQGPKLLIQFQNNGVVDDSQLPKDRFSAERLKGVDSTLKIQPAKLEDSAVYLCASSLAPSTSRYNEQFFGPGTRLTVL.

The DNA for the CDR3 is TGTGCCAGTAGTATACAGATAGGGGGAGGAGAGACCCAGTACTTC. Its protein is CASSIQIGGGETQYF. The chain combines TRBV19 with TRBJ2-5; D may match TRBD1 or TRBD2 (6 bases each). The CDR3 spans 15 residues. Germline CDR1 LNHDA, CDR2 SQIVND (reference sequence). Trimming pared 2 bases from V and 4 bases from J, leaving 14 bases between. Complete variable domain (other parts from reference TRBV19 and TRBJ2-5): DGGITQSPKYLFRKEGQNVTLSCEQNLNHDAMYWYRQDPGQGLRLIYYSQIVNDFQKGDIAEGYSVSREKKESFPLTVTSAQKNPTAFYLCASSIQIGGGETQYFGPGTRLLVL.

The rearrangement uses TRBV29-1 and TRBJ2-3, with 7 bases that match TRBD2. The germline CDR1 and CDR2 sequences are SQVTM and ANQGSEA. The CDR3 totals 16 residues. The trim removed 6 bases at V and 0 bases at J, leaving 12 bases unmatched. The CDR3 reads CSVHPWEGASTDTQYF. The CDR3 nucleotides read TGCAGCGTACACCCGTGGGAGGGTGCTAGCACAGATACGCAGTATTTT.

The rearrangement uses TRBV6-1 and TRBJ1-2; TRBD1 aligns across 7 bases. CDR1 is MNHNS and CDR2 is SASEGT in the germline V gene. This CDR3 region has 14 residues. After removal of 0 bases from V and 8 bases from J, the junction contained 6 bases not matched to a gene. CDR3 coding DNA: TGTGCCAGCAGTGAAGCCTCGACAGGGAGGGGCTACACCTTC. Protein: CASSEASTGRGYTF.

The CDR3 DNA reads as TGTGCCAGTAGTCCGGGACAGGGCCTAATGTATGAGCAGTTCTTC. Translated: CASSPGQGLMYEQFF. This chain links TRBV19 with TRBJ2-1; 9 bases match TRBD1. Germline CDR1 reads LNHDA; CDR2 reads SQIVND (reference sequence). Losses at the gene ends were 5 bases for V and 8 bases for J; bases not matched to a gene: 10. The CDR3 runs to 15 residues.

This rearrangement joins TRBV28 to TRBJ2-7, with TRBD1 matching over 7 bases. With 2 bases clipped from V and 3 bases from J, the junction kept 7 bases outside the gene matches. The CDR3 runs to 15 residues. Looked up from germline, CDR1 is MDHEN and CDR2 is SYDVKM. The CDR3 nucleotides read TGTGCCAGCAGTTTACCCGGGACAGAGATCTACGAGCAGTACTTC. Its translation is CASSLPGTEIYEQYF.

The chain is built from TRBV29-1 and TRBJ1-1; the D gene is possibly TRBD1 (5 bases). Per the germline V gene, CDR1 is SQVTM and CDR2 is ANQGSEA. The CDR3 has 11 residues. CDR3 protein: CSGRRGSEAFF. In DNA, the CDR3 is TGCAGTGGCAGGAGGGGCTCAGAAGCTTTCTTT.

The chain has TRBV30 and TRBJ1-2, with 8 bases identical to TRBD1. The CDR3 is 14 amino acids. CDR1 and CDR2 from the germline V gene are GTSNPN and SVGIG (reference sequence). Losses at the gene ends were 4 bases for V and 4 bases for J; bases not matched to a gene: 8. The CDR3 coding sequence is TGTGCCTGGACCAGGACAGGGACGGTCTATGGCTACACCTTC. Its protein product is CAWTRTGTVYGYTF. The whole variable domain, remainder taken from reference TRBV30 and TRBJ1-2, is SQTIHQWPATLVQPVGSPLSLECTVEGTSNPNLYWYRQAAGRGLQLLFYSVGIGQISSEVPQNLSASRPQDRQFILSSKKLLLSDSGFYLCAWTRTGTVYGYTFGSGTRLTVV.

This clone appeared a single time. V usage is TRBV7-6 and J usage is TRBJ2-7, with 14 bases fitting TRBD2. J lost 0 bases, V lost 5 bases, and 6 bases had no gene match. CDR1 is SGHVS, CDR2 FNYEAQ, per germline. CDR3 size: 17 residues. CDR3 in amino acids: CASSPGTSGRGSYEQYF. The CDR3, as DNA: TGTGCCAGCAGCCCCGGGACTAGCGGGAGAGGCTCCTACGAGCAGTACTTC.

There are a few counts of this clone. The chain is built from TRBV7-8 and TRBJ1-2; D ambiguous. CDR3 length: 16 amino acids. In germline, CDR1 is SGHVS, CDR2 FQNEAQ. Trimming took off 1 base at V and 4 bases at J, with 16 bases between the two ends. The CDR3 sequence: CASSLGSTASGYGYTF. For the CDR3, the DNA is TGTGCCAGCAGCTTAGGCTCGACCGCGAGCGGCTATGGCTACACCTTC.

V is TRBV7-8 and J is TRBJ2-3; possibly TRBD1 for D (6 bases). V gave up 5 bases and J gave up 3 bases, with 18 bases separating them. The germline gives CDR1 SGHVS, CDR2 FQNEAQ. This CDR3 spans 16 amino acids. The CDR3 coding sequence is TGTGCCAGCAGCAACCTACCGCAGGGGCGGACAGATACGCAGTATTTT. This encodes CASSNLPQGRTDTQYF.

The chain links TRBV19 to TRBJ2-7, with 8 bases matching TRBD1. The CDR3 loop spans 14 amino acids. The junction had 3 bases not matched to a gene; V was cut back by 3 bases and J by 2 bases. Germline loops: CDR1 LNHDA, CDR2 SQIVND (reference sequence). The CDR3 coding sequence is TGTGCCAGTAGTATCGGCAGGGGGCCCTACGAGCAGTACTTC. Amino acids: CASSIGRGPYEQYF.

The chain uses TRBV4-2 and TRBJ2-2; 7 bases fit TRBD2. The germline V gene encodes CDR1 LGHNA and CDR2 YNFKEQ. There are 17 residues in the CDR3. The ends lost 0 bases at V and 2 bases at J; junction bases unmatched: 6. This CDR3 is CASSQERASGNTGELFF. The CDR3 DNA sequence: TGTGCCAGCAGCCAAGAACGGGCTAGCGGTAACACCGGGGAGCTGTTTTTT.

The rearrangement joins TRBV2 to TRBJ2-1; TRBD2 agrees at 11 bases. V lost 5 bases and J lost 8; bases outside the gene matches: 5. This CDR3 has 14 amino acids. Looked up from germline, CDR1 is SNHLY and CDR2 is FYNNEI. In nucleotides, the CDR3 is TGTGCCAGCAGTCAAGGACTAGCGGGTCATGAGCAGTTCTTC. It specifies CASSQGLAGHEQFF.

CDR3 amino acids: CASSYSDRHEQYF. The CDR3 DNA reads TGTGCCAGCAGTTACTCAGATCGCCACGAGCAGTACTTC. The gene calls are TRBV6-5 and TRBJ2-7; D ambiguous. Per the germline V gene, CDR1 is MNHEY and CDR2 is SVGAGI. V shed 0 bases and J shed 5 bases, with 8 bases lying between them. The CDR3 loop spans 13 amino acids.